This TCR beta chain was found in a study of regulatory T cells in long-lasting Graves disease. Overall study findings and caveats: Newly diagnosed Graves' patients had higher TCR diversity than persistent ones.

Time point given: newly diagnosed GD, antithyroid drugs for less than 3 months. PBMCs were the source of the RNA used for TCR sequencing. The V gene end was trimmed by 4 bases and the J gene end by 7 bases; junction bases not matched to a gene: 13. This CDR3 comprises 16 residues. The germline V gene encodes CDR1 SNHLY and CDR2 FYNNEI. To make TCR beta libraries, researchers used iRepertoire HTBI primers and Arm-PCR of CDR3 regions. MiXCR, run by TCRdb on the multiplex PCR reads, gives a single entry per CDR3 protein. The repertoire includes 350,000 to 450,000 distinct CDR3 sequences, more than 12% of them detected once, and 16% sits in the top ten. As to this clonotype: Its antigen is not identified. A much larger clone lies a single base off, so this may be a read error.

The same data also went into a second study, on T cells in Graves' hyperthyroidism and ophthalmopathy.

This sequence joins TRBV2 and TRBJ2-7; 10 bases are shared with TRBD2. The material sequenced was peripheral blood mononuclear cells (PBMCs), taken at new diagnosis, from a patient treated with antithyroid drugs. The sequence derives from a woman aged 25 to 39 with Graves disease. CDR3 amino acids: CASSGDRTSGDNEQYF. The CDR3 coding sequence is TGTGCCAGCAGTGGGGACAGGACTAGCGGAGACAATGAGCAGTACTTC.